This TCR beta chain was identified during a study of T cell responses to AZD1222 COVID-19 vaccine. On this clone itself: The antigen remains unidentified.

Findings and limits, study-wide: The sample set comprised mostly white British donors with more females, and clonal diversity was possibly underestimated.

CDR1 KGHDR and CDR2 SFDVKD come from the germline V gene. Germline trimming cut 12 bases from V and 6 bases from J; bases unmatched to any gene: 19. This CDR3 contains 17 residues. Profiling relied on immunoSEQ multiplex PCR, and the TCRdb table lists in-frame clones only, not all of them. The sample yields about 99,000 clones, around 90% seen once. The V gene is TRBV24-1, the J gene TRBJ2-2; 9 nucleotides agree with TRBD1. The specimen comprised peripheral blood, sampled on day 0 of AZD1222 vaccination. The origin of this receptor is an adult in good health. The CDR3 sequence is CASNHSPDRGRAGELFF. In DNA form, the CDR3 reads TGTGCCTCCAATCACTCCCCGGACAGGGGAAGAGCCGGGGAGCTGTTTTTT.